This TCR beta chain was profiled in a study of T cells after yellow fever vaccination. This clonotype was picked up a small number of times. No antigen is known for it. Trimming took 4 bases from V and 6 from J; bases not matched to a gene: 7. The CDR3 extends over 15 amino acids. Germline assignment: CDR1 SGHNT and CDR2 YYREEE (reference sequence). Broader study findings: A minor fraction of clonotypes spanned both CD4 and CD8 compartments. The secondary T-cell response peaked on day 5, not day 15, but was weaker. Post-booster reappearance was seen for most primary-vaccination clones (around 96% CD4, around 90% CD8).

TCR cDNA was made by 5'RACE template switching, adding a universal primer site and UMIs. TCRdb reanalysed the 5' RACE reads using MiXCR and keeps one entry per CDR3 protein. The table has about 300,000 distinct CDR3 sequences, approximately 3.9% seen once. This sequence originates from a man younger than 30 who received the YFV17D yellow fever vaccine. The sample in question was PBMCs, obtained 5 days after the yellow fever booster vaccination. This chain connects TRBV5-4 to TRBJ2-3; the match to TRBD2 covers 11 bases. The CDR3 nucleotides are TGTGCCAGCAGCCGAGCCGGGACTAGCGGTGATACGCAGTATTTT. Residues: CASSRAGTSGDTQYF.